This T cell receptor (beta chain) was identified in a study of OX40 agonist ivuxolimab in advanced cancers. Study-level points and caveats: In the 0.1 to 3.0 mg/kg range, CD4+ and CD8+ blood T cells had expanded clonally by week 6.

This clone has only a few counts. Its antigen is unidentified. Germline trimming cut 5 bases from V and 5 bases from J; bases unmatched to any gene: 9. Germline CDR1 reads MGHDK; CDR2 reads SYGVNS. CDR3 size: 16 residues. Method: immunoSEQ multiplex PCR; TCRdb's copy keeps in-frame clones and lacks some. The data show approximately 71,000 clones, roughly 84% seen once. This clonotype was obtained from an adult with an advanced solid tumor such as melanoma, head and neck, liver or kidney cancer. Sequencing used CD4+ or CD8+ T cells sorted from blood, obtained in a trial of the OX40 agonist ivuxolimab. The V gene is TRBV25-1, the J gene TRBJ2-7, with 13 bases identical to TRBD2. The CDR3: CASSPRTSGSRDEQYF. The CDR3, as DNA: TGTGCCAGCAGTCCTAGGACTAGCGGGAGTCGGGACGAGCAGTACTTC.